These 11 T cell receptor beta chains were sequenced from one sample in a study of sequential checkpoint blockade in melanoma. TCRdb keeps only in-frame clones here, not all; method: immunoSEQ multiplex PCR. The sample lists around 13,000 clones, about 73% occurring once. The treatment: randomized to nivolumab then ipilimumab (arm A) or the reverse (arm B). This specimen consisted of CD8+ T cells sorted from blood (inferred from file names), obtained from a patient given nivolumab and ipilimumab in sequence. These receptors were obtained from a human donor with melanoma.

The chain has TRBV9 and TRBJ1-3, with D possibly being TRBD1 (5 bases). V dropped 3 bases and J dropped 0 bases, with 10 bases sitting between them. Germline V lookup: CDR1 SGDLS, CDR2 YYNGEE. This CDR3 region has 15 residues. Written as DNA, the CDR3 is TGTGCCAGCAGCGCCGGGGGGGGCTCTGGAAACACCATATATTTT. Translation: CASSAGGGSGNTIYF.

The rearrangement links TRBV9 to TRBJ2-1; 12 bases align to TRBD2. V gave up 3 bases and J gave up 5 bases; unmatched junction bases: 6. Germline V gene sequence: CDR1 SGDLS, CDR2 YYNGEE. The length of the CDR3 is 16 residues. Here the CDR3 DNA reads TGTGCCAGCAGCGAAGACCTAGCGGGAGGGAACAATGAGCAGTTCTTC. Translation gives CASSEDLAGGNNEQFF.

The sample holds a few counts of this clone. This chain links TRBV5-1 with TRBJ2-3, with D perhaps matching TRBD1 (6 bases). Germline assignment: CDR1 SGHRS and CDR2 YFSETQ. This CDR3 has 15 residues. V lost 0 bases, J lost 6 bases, and 14 bases lay in between. This CDR3 reads CASSLEGTPTDTQYF. The CDR3 DNA is TGCGCCAGCAGCTTGGAGGGGACACCCACGGATACGCAGTATTTT.

This clone was found a few times. The genes are TRBV27 and TRBJ2-2; 7 bases agree with TRBD1. Germline trimming cut 3 bases from V and 4 bases from J; bases unmatched to any gene: 5. This CDR3 is 15 amino acids long. Germline lookup yields CDR1 MNHEY and CDR2 SMNVEV (reference sequence). CDR3 DNA: TGTGCCAGCAGTTTCGCCTCAGGGGGCACCGGGGAGCTGTTTTTT. Its translation is CASSFASGGTGELFF.

The CDR3 sequence is CASSSPGTGGLYEQYF. CDR3 coding DNA: TGTGCCAGCAGCTCCCCCGGGACAGGGGGCCTCTACGAGCAGTACTTC. The J gene is TRBJ2-5, the V gene TRBV7-8; the match to TRBD1 covers 12 bases. The J call may be mistaken, given a closer DNA end match to TRBJ2-7. The CDR3 sequence is 16 residues long. The V gene's germline CDR1 is SGHVS and CDR2 FQNEAQ.

The V gene is TRBV6-6, the J gene TRBJ2-7; a possible D gene is TRBD1 (6 bases). CDR3 size: 15 residues. Germline V gives CDR1 MNHNY, CDR2 SVGAGI (reference sequence). Trimming pared 6 bases from V and 4 bases from J, leaving 19 bases between. The CDR3 loop reads CASSSGIVGAYEQYF. CDR3 coding DNA: TGTGCCAGCAGCTCCGGGATCGTGGGGGCATACGAGCAGTACTTC.

This rearrangement joins TRBV7-9 to TRBJ1-1; weak D call: TRBD1 (5 bases). The germline V gene encodes CDR1 SEHNR and CDR2 FQNEAQ (reference sequence). This CDR3 contains 15 residues. V was shortened by 1 base and J by 4 bases, with 13 bases between the two germline ends. The CDR3 DNA reads as TGTGCCAGCAGCTTAGTGGGGGGAATGGGCACTGAAGCTTTCTTT. Translating it yields CASSLVGGMGTEAFF.

The chain uses TRBV6-5 and TRBJ2-1, with a tentative D call TRBD1 (6 bases). Trimming stripped 6 bases from V and 10 bases from J, with 22 bases between. Germline V gene lookup returns CDR1 MNHEY and CDR2 SVGAGI. This CDR3 has 15 amino acids. CDR3 nucleotide sequence: TGTGCCAGCAGCCCCCGGGACACGGAGCGCAGAGAGCAGTTCTTC. Amino acids: CASSPRDTERREQFF.

The rearrangement links TRBV6-1 to TRBJ2-7; 8 nucleotides match TRBD1. There are 14 residues in the CDR3. Trimming took 7 bases from V and 2 from J; bases not matched to a gene: 7. The germline V gene encodes CDR1 MNHNS and CDR2 SASEGT. This CDR3 is CASKSRDRPYEQYF. CDR3 DNA: TGTGCCAGCAAAAGCCGGGACAGGCCCTACGAGCAGTACTTC.

In its sample, this clone was seen a few times. The chain uses TRBV5-1 and TRBJ2-5; 12 nucleotides match TRBD2. The CDR3 sequence is 17 residues long. After removal of 4 bases from V and 2 bases from J, the junction contained 9 bases not matched to a gene. CDR1 is SGHRS, CDR2 YFSETQ, per germline. CDR3 in amino acids: CASSLGLAGLLQETQYF. CDR3 sequence (DNA): TGCGCCAGCAGCCTGGGACTAGCGGGCTTATTACAAGAGACCCAGTACTTC.

This clone occurred once. The J gene is TRBJ1-2, the V gene TRBV7-9; 9 bases are a match to TRBD1. The CDR3 loop spans 15 amino acids. CDR1 and CDR2 from the germline V gene are SEHNR and FQNEAQ (reference sequence). Trimming took 6 bases from V and 5 from J; bases not matched to a gene: 10. The CDR3 loop reads CASSWKQGAVYGYTF. In DNA form, the CDR3 reads TGTGCCAGCAGTTGGAAACAGGGGGCCGTGTATGGCTACACCTTC.